The 21 T cell receptor beta chains in this list originate from one sample, sequenced in a study of early T cells in non-severe SARS-CoV-2 infection. TCRdb reprocessed the 5' RACE reads with MiXCR, giving one entry per CDR3 protein. The sample shows tens of thousands of distinct CDR3 sequences, over 5% of them seen only once. Sample: whole blood. These receptor sequences come from an adult who was a healthcare worker with PCR-confirmed SARS-CoV-2 infection or an uninfected control (not recorded which).

This chain uses TRBV18 with TRBJ1-1; weak D call: TRBD1 (6 bases). Germline V CDR1 and CDR2: KGHSH, LQKENI. The CDR3 is 12 amino acids. Trimming cost V 5 bases and J 4 bases, with 8 bases left between them. The CDR3, as DNA: TGTGCCAGCTCAGAAGGGGGCACTGAAGCTTTCTTT. Protein product: CASSEGGTEAFF. The complete variable domain, with remaining parts taken from reference TRBV18 and TRBJ1-1, reads NAGVMQNPRHLVRRRGQEARLRCSPMKGHSHVYWYRQLPEEGLKFMVYLQKENIIDESGMPKERFSAEFPKEGPSILRIQQVVRGDSAAYFCASSEGGTEAFFGQGTRLTVV.

This chain connects TRBV12-3 or TRBV12-4 to TRBJ2-1; 8 bases match TRBD2. There are 17 residues in the CDR3. J gave up 4 bases and V 0 bases, and 8 bases lay outside the gene matches. The CDR3 bases are TGTGCCAGCAGTTTAGCCCGGACTAGCCGGTCATACAATGAGCAGTTCTTC. This translates into CASSLARTSRSYNEQFF.

This clonotype appeared a few times. The gene calls are TRBV19 and TRBJ2-1; 10 nucleotides match TRBD2. CDR1 and CDR2 from the germline V gene are LNHDA and SQIVND (reference sequence). J gave up 0 bases and V 4 bases, and 18 bases lay outside the gene matches. CDR3 length equals 21 residues. The CDR3 here is CASSTDSGLARVAVSYNEQFF. The CDR3 DNA is TGTGCCAGTAGTACGGACTCGGGACTAGCGAGGGTAGCGGTCTCCTACAATGAGCAGTTCTTC. Full variable domain (outside the CDR3, taken from reference TRBV19 and TRBJ2-1): DGGITQSPKYLFRKEGQNVTLSCEQNLNHDAMYWYRQDPGQGLRLIYYSQIVNDFQKGDIAEGYSVSREKKESFPLTVTSAQKNPTAFYLCASSTDSGLARVAVSYNEQFFGPGTRLTVL.

This sequence joins TRBV5-6 and TRBJ1-6; D remains unclear. V was clipped by 2 bases and J by 7 bases, with 7 bases between them. The CDR3 loop spans 13 amino acids. Looked up from germline, CDR1 is SGHDT and CDR2 is YYEEEE. In DNA, the CDR3 is TGTGCCAGCAGCTTACCTGGAAATTCACCCCTCCACTTT. Translation gives CASSLPGNSPLHF.

V gene TRBV7-2 combines with J gene TRBJ2-2, with 7 bases identical to TRBD1. J gave up 6 bases and V 7 bases, and 5 bases lay outside the gene matches. Germline V gene lookup returns CDR1 SGHTA and CDR2 FQGNSA. This CDR3 has 13 residues. CDR3 loop: CASILTGAGELFF. The DNA for the CDR3 is TGTGCCAGCATCCTTACAGGGGCCGGGGAGCTGTTTTTT. Supplemented by reference TRBV7-2 and TRBJ2-2, the full variable domain reads GAGVSQSPSNKVTEKGKDVELRCDPISGHTALYWYRQSLGQGLEFLIYFQGNSAPDKSGLPSDRFSAERTGGSVSTLTIQRTQQEDSAVYLCASILTGAGELFFGEGSRLTVL.

This clonotype was counted ten times or more. The CDR3 reads CASMQGNTGELFF. CDR3 sequence (DNA): TGCGCCAGCATGCAGGGGAACACCGGGGAGCTGTTTTTT. V and J are TRBV10-2 and TRBJ2-2, with a possible D match to TRBD1 (5 bases). This CDR3 is 13 amino acids long. CDR1 and CDR2 (germline): WSHSY, SAAADI. With 7 bases removed from V and 1 base from J, the gap between germline ends came to 7 bases.

The rearrangement joins TRBV5-1 to TRBJ1-6; D gene uncertain. This CDR3 comprises 15 residues. Germline values: CDR1 SGHRS, CDR2 YFSETQ. Trimming shortened V by 0 bases and J by 5 bases, and 9 bases separated the two germline ends. The CDR3 region has the DNA TGCGCCAGCAGCTTGGAGGGTGTTCATAATTCACCCCTCCACTTT. This gives the protein CASSLEGVHNSPLHF.

CDR3 protein: CASSYTRVWHEQFF. The DNA of the CDR3 is TGTGCCAGCAGTTACACCCGGGTCTGGCATGAGCAGTTCTTC. The chain links TRBV6-5 to TRBJ2-1, with D hard to call. The V end was cut by 2 bases, the J end by 8 bases, with 13 bases between. This CDR3 is built from 14 residues. Per the germline V gene, CDR1 is MNHEY and CDR2 is SVGAGI.

This clonotype has a count of ten or more. The gene calls are TRBV4-3 and TRBJ2-3, with D perhaps TRBD2 (6 bases). Trimming removed 4 bases at V and 1 base at J, with 18 bases between. The CDR3 totals 17 residues. The germline V gene has CDR1 LGHNA and CDR2 YSLEER. The CDR3 nucleotides are TGCGCCAGCAGCCTCTCATCTCGGGAGTTCGGCACAGATACGCAGTATTTT. Translated: CASSLSSREFGTDTQYF.

This clonotype has at least ten counts. The chain carries TRBV20-1 and TRBJ2-5; 12 bases agree with TRBD2. CDR3 length: 15 residues. The V gene end was trimmed by 6 bases and the J gene end by 4 bases; junction bases not matched to a gene: 9. The germline V gene has CDR1 DFQATT and CDR2 SNEGSKA (reference sequence). The CDR3 reads CSADSGLAGRETQYF. In DNA form, the CDR3 reads TGCAGTGCAGACTCGGGACTAGCGGGCCGAGAGACCCAGTACTTC.

This clonotype came up a few times. This CDR3 reads CASSFVGAGFEQYF. CDR3 DNA: TGTGCCAGCAGCTTTGTGGGGGCAGGCTTCGAGCAGTACTTC. J is TRBJ2-7 and V is TRBV11-2; D perhaps matches TRBD1 (6 bases). Between the trimmed V and J ends, which lost 3 bases and 6 bases, there was a span of 15 bases. The CDR3 contains 14 residues. Looked up from germline, CDR1 is SGHAT and CDR2 is FQNNGV.

This clonotype was counted ten times or more. The chain has TRBV6-5 and TRBJ2-7; D perhaps matches TRBD1 (6 bases). The CDR3 runs 14 residues. The V gene lost 6 bases and the J gene lost 3 bases, with 15 bases spanning the gap. Per the germline V gene, CDR1 is MNHEY and CDR2 is SVGAGI. The CDR3 protein is CASRPATGNYEQYF. CDR3 sequence (DNA): TGTGCCAGCAGACCCGCGACAGGAAACTACGAGCAGTACTTC.

This clonotype was recorded at least ten times. The chain combines TRBV5-1 with TRBJ2-7; D is ambiguous. CDR3 length equals 13 residues. Germline CDR1 is SGHRS and CDR2 is YFSETQ. Trimming pared 5 bases from V and 2 bases from J, leaving 11 bases between. CDR3 in amino acids: CASRRPSTYEQYF. As DNA, the CDR3 is TGCGCCAGCAGAAGGCCCTCCACCTACGAGCAGTACTTC.

In this sample, this clonotype turned up many times. V is TRBV10-3 and J is TRBJ1-4, with no clear D. Trimming shortened V by 2 bases and J by 3 bases, and 10 bases separated the two germline ends. The CDR3 is 15 amino acids. Germline lookup yields CDR1 ENHRY and CDR2 SYGVKD. CDR3 amino acids: CAISESGASNEKLFF. The DNA for the CDR3 is TGTGCCATCAGTGAGAGTGGTGCTTCTAATGAAAAACTGTTTTTT.

This sequence joins TRBV11-2 and TRBJ2-4, with D possibly matching TRBD1 (6 bases). The germline CDR1 and CDR2 sequences are SGHAT and FQNNGV. Trimming stripped 3 bases from V and 2 bases from J, with 17 bases between. This CDR3 spans 17 amino acids. DNA of the CDR3: TGTGCCAGCAGCTTTGGTCCCGGGACAAGGCCCAAAAACATTCAGTACTTC. Amino acid sequence: CASSFGPGTRPKNIQYF.

The sample holds a few counts of this clonotype. The CDR3 DNA is TGTGCCAGCAGCCAAGCTACGGCGGGTGGCTACACCTTC. The encoded protein is CASSQATAGGYTF. The V and J genes are TRBV3-1 and TRBJ1-2; D unresolved. The germline CDR1 and CDR2 sequences are LGHDT and YNNKEL (reference sequence). There are 13 residues in the CDR3. Deletions cut 1 base from V and 7 bases from J, with 10 bases between.

This clonotype was counted only a few times. The chain employs TRBV20-1 and TRBJ2-5; weak D call: TRBD1 (6 bases). Germline assignment: CDR1 DFQATT and CDR2 SNEGSKA (reference sequence). Between the trimmed V and J ends, which lost 3 bases and 4 bases, there was a span of 9 bases. This CDR3 region has 12 residues. CDR3 sequence (DNA): TGCAGTGCTAGTCTACAGGGAGAGACCCAGTACTTC. Translation: CSASLQGETQYF.

This clonotype came up a few times. The chain joins TRBV12-3 or TRBV12-4 to TRBJ2-1; 10 bases map to TRBD2. The CDR3 sequence is 15 residues long. With V trimmed by 7 bases and J by 3 bases, 6 bases remained unmatched. DNA for the CDR3: TGTGCCAGCATCGATACTAGCGGGATCTACAATGAGCAGTTCTTC. It yields the protein CASIDTSGIYNEQFF.

There are a few counts of this clonotype. The J gene is TRBJ1-6, the V gene TRBV20-1; D may be TRBD1 (5 bases). The length of the CDR3 is 15 residues. CDR1 is DFQATT, CDR2 SNEGSKA, per germline (reference sequence). Trimming shortened V by 5 bases and J by 6 bases, and 17 bases separated the two germline ends. For the CDR3, the DNA is TGCAGTGCTTCCGCCGGGACGGCGGTTAATTCACCCCTCCACTTT. As protein: CSASAGTAVNSPLHF.

This clonotype was counted many times. The gene calls are TRBV4-3 and TRBJ1-4; 7 bases match TRBD1. Germline V lookup: CDR1 LGHNA, CDR2 YSLEER. Germline trimming cut 0 bases from V and 7 bases from J; bases unmatched to any gene: 14. This CDR3 spans 18 amino acids. The CDR3 loop is CASSQDPAGGQGGEKLFF. For the CDR3, the DNA is TGCGCCAGCAGCCAAGATCCGGCAGGGGGTCAGGGCGGTGAAAAACTGTTTTTT.

This clonotype has more than one count but fewer than ten. DNA for the CDR3: TGTGCCAGCAGGGGGGACAGAGGCACCGGGGAGCTGTTTTTT. Translation gives CASRGDRGTGELFF. This chain joins TRBV2 and TRBJ2-2; 7 bases align to TRBD1. V gave up 6 bases and J gave up 4 bases; unmatched junction bases: 5. Germline V gene sequence: CDR1 SNHLY, CDR2 FYNNEI. This CDR3 comprises 14 residues.